The 15 T cell receptor beta chains in this list originate from one sample, sequenced in a study of blood T cell repertoires in COVID-19. TCRdb keeps only in-frame clones here, not all; method: immunoSEQ multiplex PCR. Of fewer than 200,000 clones listed, more than 65% are singletons. The specimen sequenced was PBMCs or T cells enriched from blood (not recorded which). Receptors were obtained from a man aged 45-65 years who had recovered from COVID-19.

The chain uses TRBV3-1 (or the pseudogene TRBV3-2) and TRBJ2-3; TRBD2 is a possible D gene (5 bases). CDR1 and CDR2 (germline): LGHDT, YNNKEL (reference sequence). The CDR3 extends over 16 amino acids. Between the trimmed V and J ends, which lost 3 bases and 4 bases, there was a span of 17 bases. The CDR3 DNA reads TGTGCCAGCAGCCAGAGGCACCCCGCGGGCGCAGATACGCAGTATTTT. Amino acid sequence: CASSQRHPAGADTQYF.

This clone has a single count. The genes are TRBV28 and TRBJ2-7, with TRBD1 matching over 8 bases. CDR1 and CDR2 from the germline V gene are MDHEN and SYDVKM. The CDR3 is 18 residues long. Germline trimming cut 7 bases from V and 6 bases from J; bases unmatched to any gene: 23. The CDR3 nucleotides are TGTGCCAGCACCTCCGGGTGGGGCAGGGGGCTAAACGGGGGCGAGCAGTACTTC. The encoded protein is CASTSGWGRGLNGGEQYF.

This clone was seen once. The chain has TRBV14 and TRBJ1-5; the D gene is possibly TRBD1 (6 bases). The germline gives CDR1 SGHDN, CDR2 FVKESK. V was clipped by 1 base and J by 4 bases, with 11 bases between them. The CDR3 has 15 amino acids. CDR3 nucleotide sequence: TGTGCCAGCAGCCAAGGGGCAGGGACAAATCAGCCCCAGCATTTT. Its translation: CASSQGAGTNQPQHF.

This chain uses TRBV6-5 with TRBJ1-2, with D possibly matching TRBD1 (6 bases). The germline V gene encodes CDR1 MNHEY and CDR2 SVGAGI. The V end was cut by 6 bases, the J end by 2 bases, with 13 bases between. This CDR3 is built from 14 residues. CDR3 coding DNA: TGTGCCAGCAGACCCAGGACAGCCAACTATGGCTACACCTTC. Amino acid sequence: CASRPRTANYGYTF.

This clone has a handful of counts. The V call is TRBV5-4, the J call TRBJ1-2, with 7 bases aligning to TRBD1. After removal of 3 bases from V and 4 bases from J, the junction contained 3 bases not matched to a gene. This CDR3 has 13 amino acids. Germline V gives CDR1 SGHNT, CDR2 YYREEE (reference sequence). The CDR3 region is CASSSTGPYGYTF. CDR3 DNA sequence: TGTGCCAGCAGCTCGACAGGGCCCTATGGCTACACCTTC.

This chain uses TRBV5-1 with TRBJ1-2; D is unresolved. The CDR3 spans 15 residues. Trimming removed 4 bases from V and 0 bases from J, with 13 bases in between. The germline V gene has CDR1 SGHRS and CDR2 YFSETQ. The CDR3 here is CASSEVDGSNYGYTF. For the CDR3, the DNA is TGCGCCAGCAGCGAGGTTGACGGGTCTAACTATGGCTACACCTTC. Drawing the rest from reference TRBV5-1 and TRBJ1-2, the complete variable domain is KAGVTQTPRYLIKTRGQQVTLSCSPISGHRSVSWYQQTPGQGLQFLFEYFSETQRNKGNFPGRFSGRQFSNSRSEMNVSTLELGDSALYLCASSEVDGSNYGYTFGSGTRLTVV.

This clone was seen only a few times. The chain has TRBV3-1 (or the pseudogene TRBV3-2) and TRBJ1-1, with unresolved D. The CDR3 length is 14 residues. Germline V gene sequence: CDR1 LGHDT, CDR2 YNNKEL (reference sequence). With 1 base removed from V and 9 bases from J, the gap between germline ends came to 15 bases. The CDR3 is CASSQGDSVRKAFF. The CDR3 bases are TGTGCCAGCAGCCAAGGCGATAGTGTTAGAAAAGCTTTCTTT.

This clone was recorded a few times. DNA of the CDR3: TGTGCCAGCAGCTTAGCCTCACGGACAGGGGTTACTAATGAAAAACTGTTTTTT. It specifies CASSLASRTGVTNEKLFF. This chain links TRBV7-8 with TRBJ1-4, with 9 bases lining up with TRBD1. The CDR3 has 18 amino acids. Germline V gene data show CDR1 as SGHVS and CDR2 as FQNEAQ. V lost 0 bases and J lost 2; bases outside the gene matches: 7.

The chain is built from TRBV24-1 and TRBJ2-5; 9 positions match TRBD1. This CDR3 comprises 17 residues. With 0 bases clipped from V and 2 bases from J, the junction kept 6 bases outside the gene matches. CDR1 is KGHDR, CDR2 SFDVKD, per germline. CDR3 DNA sequence: TGTGCCACCAGTGATTTGAGGGGACAGGGTCGGCAAGAGACCCAGTACTTC. Its protein product is CATSDLRGQGRQETQYF.

The chain links TRBV28 to TRBJ2-1, with TRBD2 matching over 8 bases. The ends lost 7 bases at V and 9 bases at J; junction bases unmatched: 8. The CDR3 is 13 amino acids. The germline V gene encodes CDR1 MDHEN and CDR2 SYDVKM. CDR3 sequence: CASNGGAMVEQFF. CDR3 sequence (DNA): TGTGCCAGCAACGGGGGGGCCATGGTTGAGCAGTTCTTC.

The J gene is TRBJ1-6, the V gene TRBV27, with D possibly matching TRBD1 (6 bases). V was pared by 0 bases and J by 4 bases, with 13 bases between. CDR3 length: 17 residues. Germline V gives CDR1 MNHEY, CDR2 SMNVEV (reference sequence). CDR3 nucleotides: TGTGCCAGCAGTTTATCGATAACAGGGATTTATAATTCACCCCTCCACTTT. Translating gives CASSLSITGIYNSPLHF.

The chain employs TRBV29-1 and TRBJ2-2; D remains unclear. The CDR3 totals 13 residues. From germline, CDR1 is SQVTM and CDR2 ANQGSEA. The V end was cut by 4 bases, the J end by 4 bases, with 10 bases between. DNA of the CDR3: TGCAGCGTTGGGTGGCGAGGCACCGGGGAGCTGTTTTTT. This codes for CSVGWRGTGELFF.

This clone was seen more than once but under ten times. This rearrangement joins TRBV9 to TRBJ1-2; the match to TRBD1 covers 8 bases. The CDR3 runs to 15 residues. The J segment lost 8 bases and the V segment lost 0 bases, leaving 9 bases of the junction unmatched. Germline V gene data show CDR1 as SGDLS and CDR2 as YYNGEE. In DNA form, the CDR3 reads TGTGCCAGCAGCGTAGCTGTGACAGGGGTTTACGGCTACACCTTC. Translated, it gives CASSVAVTGVYGYTF.

The chain has TRBV2 and TRBJ2-1; 8 bases line up with TRBD2. V lost 0 bases and J lost 2; bases outside the gene matches: 3. Germline assignment: CDR1 SNHLY and CDR2 FYNNEI. The CDR3 loop spans 16 amino acids. CDR3 nucleotide sequence: TGTGCCAGCAGTGAAGCGCGACTAGCGCCCTACAATGAGCAGTTCTTC. It yields the protein CASSEARLAPYNEQFF. The whole variable domain, filled in from reference TRBV2 and TRBJ2-1, reads EPEVTQTPSHQVTQMGQEVILRCVPISNHLYFYWYRQILGQKVEFLVSFYNNEISEKSEIFDDQFSVERPDGSNFTLKIRSTKLEDSAMYFCASSEARLAPYNEQFFGPGTRLTVL.

The rearrangement uses TRBV6-5 and TRBJ1-1; 7 bases are shared with TRBD1. Germline V gene data show CDR1 as MNHEY and CDR2 as SVGAGI. The CDR3 sequence is 14 residues long. The V segment lost 0 bases and the J segment 5 bases; nucleotides outside the gene matches: 3. This CDR3 is CASSYSEGATEAFF. CDR3 DNA: TGTGCCAGCAGTTACTCGGAGGGGGCAACTGAAGCTTTCTTT.